The 20 T cell receptor beta chains reported below all come from one sample, sequenced in a study of T cell responses to AZD1222 COVID-19 vaccine. The repertoire was sequenced with immunoSEQ multiplex PCR; TCRdb's copy has only in-frame clones and lacks some. Of tens of thousands of clones listed, under 95% were seen once; the top ten hold 4.5% to 5.5%. Here the sequenced sample was peripheral blood, taken on day 0 of MenACWY control vaccination. The receptors were gathered from an adult in good health.

V gene TRBV5-8 combines with J gene TRBJ1-1; D is perhaps TRBD1 (5 bases). V lost 6 bases and J 3 bases, leaving 9 bases between the germline ends. The CDR3 is 12 residues long. CDR1 is SGHTS and CDR2 is YDEGEE in the germline V gene. The CDR3 spells CASIGRDTEAFF. The CDR3 nucleotides read TGTGCCAGCATTGGCAGGGACACTGAAGCTTTCTTT.

The genes are TRBV4-3 and TRBJ1-5; perhaps TRBD1 as D (6 bases). Germline lookup yields CDR1 LGHNA and CDR2 YSLEER. V shed 0 bases and J shed 1 base, with 10 bases lying between them. This CDR3 region has 16 residues. CDR3 DNA: TGCGCCAGCAGCCAAGATGCGGGGGGCAGCAATCAGCCCCAGCATTTT. It yields the protein CASSQDAGGSNQPQHF.

The CDR3 region is CASSQDALYEQYF. CDR3 in DNA: TGTGCCAGCTCACAGGACGCGCTCTACGAGCAGTACTTC. This chain links TRBV18 with TRBJ2-7; no clear D. V dropped 4 bases and J dropped 3 bases, with 10 bases sitting between them. The V gene's germline CDR1 is KGHSH and CDR2 LQKENI. The CDR3 has 13 amino acids.

V and J are TRBV12-3 or TRBV12-4 and TRBJ1-5; D remains unclear. The CDR3 contains 12 residues. The ends were cut back, 2 bases at V and 7 bases at J, with 6 bases in the middle. In DNA, the CDR3 is TGTGCCAGCAGTTTAATGCGGCAGCCCCAGCATTTT. It codes for CASSLMRQPQHF.

The CDR3 here is CSVEDWASGKAADTQYF. CDR3 nucleotides: TGCAGCGTTGAAGATTGGGCTAGCGGGAAGGCGGCAGATACGCAGTATTTT. This chain connects TRBV29-1 to TRBJ2-3, with 9 bases fitting TRBD2. This CDR3 is 17 amino acids long. Germline trimming cut 0 bases from V and 4 bases from J; bases unmatched to any gene: 11. CDR1 and CDR2 (germline): SQVTM, ANQGSEA.

DNA of the CDR3: TGTGCCAGCAGTGAGGCCCCGTCGACAAGCACAGATACGCAGTATTTT. Its protein is CASSEAPSTSTDTQYF. The chain carries TRBV2 and TRBJ2-3, with D uncertain. V gave up 3 bases and J gave up 0 bases, with 13 bases separating them. Germline V CDR1 and CDR2: SNHLY, FYNNEI. The CDR3 has 16 residues.

The chain has TRBV30 and TRBJ2-1; perhaps D is TRBD1 or TRBD2 (6 bases each). The CDR3 totals 12 residues. V gave up 5 bases and J gave up 7 bases, with 12 bases separating them. Germline CDR1 GTSNPN, CDR2 SVGIG (reference sequence). The DNA of the CDR3 is TGTGCCTGGGGGGGGCGTAGGAATGAGCAGTTCTTC. Encoded protein: CAWGGRRNEQFF.

The rearrangement joins TRBV7-2 to TRBJ1-2, with 9 bases aligning to TRBD1. V lost 2 bases, J lost 2 bases, and 6 bases stayed unmatched. This CDR3 comprises 16 residues. Germline V CDR1 and CDR2: SGHTA, FQGNSA. The CDR3 DNA is TGTGCCAGCAGCTTACCCGGGACAGGGAGGAACTATGGCTACACCTTC. Encoded protein: CASSLPGTGRNYGYTF.

V is TRBV4-1 and J is TRBJ2-7; tentative D call: TRBD1 (6 bases). Trimming cost V 3 bases and J 4 bases, with 13 bases left between them. The CDR3 is 14 residues long. From germline, CDR1 is MGHRA and CDR2 YSYEKL. The CDR3 DNA is TGCGCCAGCAGCCACTCGACAGGCCGGTACGAGCAGTACTTC. It codes for CASSHSTGRYEQYF.

The V gene is TRBV7-9, the J gene TRBJ2-7; 11 bases line up with TRBD2. CDR1 SEHNR and CDR2 FQNEAQ come from the germline V gene (reference sequence). With 4 bases clipped from V and 2 bases from J, the junction kept 7 bases outside the gene matches. CDR3 length: 16 residues. In DNA, the CDR3 is TGTGCCAGCAGCTCCCCGACTAGCGGGGCTGCCTACGAGCAGTACTTC. This encodes CASSSPTSGAAYEQYF.

V and J are TRBV18 and TRBJ1-5; the D gene is possibly TRBD1 (5 bases). The germline CDR1 and CDR2 sequences are KGHSH and LQKENI. This CDR3 contains 14 residues. Deletions cut 5 bases from V and 5 bases from J, with 13 bases between. The CDR3 protein is CASSGQGRYQPQHF. CDR3 DNA sequence: TGTGCCAGCTCAGGGCAGGGTAGGTATCAGCCCCAGCATTTT.

The rearrangement joins TRBV10-2 to TRBJ2-2; D unclear. This CDR3 region has 10 residues. Germline CDR1 WSHSY, CDR2 SAAADI. V was trimmed by 8 bases and J by 7 bases, leaving 5 bases between them. For the CDR3, the DNA is TGCGCCAGCGGCAACGGGGAGCTGTTTTTT. Residues: CASGNGELFF.

The chain has TRBV6-1 and TRBJ1-5; 7 nucleotides agree with TRBD1. Germline-derived CDR1 and CDR2 are MNHNS and SASEGT. The CDR3 is 18 amino acids. The ends lost 3 bases at V and 1 base at J; junction bases unmatched: 12. Here the CDR3 reads CASSEGQFIQLSNQPQHF. DNA of the CDR3: TGTGCCAGCAGTGAGGGACAGTTTATCCAATTGAGCAATCAGCCCCAGCATTTT.

The rearrangement joins TRBV10-3 to TRBJ2-3; 7 nucleotides agree with TRBD2. Germline V gene sequence: CDR1 ENHRY, CDR2 SYGVKD. Germline trimming cut 4 bases from V and 4 bases from J; bases unmatched to any gene: 2. The CDR3 loop spans 13 amino acids. This chain's CDR3 is CAISAGGSDTQYF. The CDR3 nucleotides read TGTGCCATCAGTGCGGGAGGTTCAGATACGCAGTATTTT.

This clone was detected a few times. V and J are TRBV10-2 and TRBJ2-7, with 7 bases matching TRBD2. CDR1 WSHSY and CDR2 SAAADI come from the germline V gene. Trimming at V came to 4 bases and at J to 5 bases, leaving 5 bases not matched to a gene. The CDR3 is 13 residues long. CDR3 sequence: CASSVSLADEQYF. As DNA, the CDR3 is TGCGCCAGCAGTGTTTCCCTAGCGGACGAGCAGTACTTC.

This chain links TRBV5-1 with TRBJ2-6, with D perhaps being TRBD1 or TRBD2 (5 bases each). Trimming cost V 5 bases and J 0 bases, with 6 bases left between them. CDR3 length: 14 amino acids. Germline V CDR1 and CDR2: SGHRS, YFSETQ. In DNA, the CDR3 is TGCGCCAGCAGGGGGGACTCTGGGGCCAACGTCCTGACTTTC. Its protein is CASRGDSGANVLTF.

The gene calls are TRBV11-2 and TRBJ2-5; 7 bases line up with TRBD2. The V and J ends lost 0 bases and 1 base, in that order; junction bases with no gene match: 2. The CDR3 spans 15 residues. Germline-derived CDR1 and CDR2 are SGHAT and FQNNGV. CDR3 protein: CASSLEGGFQETQYF. The CDR3 DNA is TGTGCCAGCAGCTTAGAGGGGGGGTTCCAAGAGACCCAGTACTTC.

The gene calls are TRBV28 and TRBJ1-5, with TRBD1 matching over 11 bases. Germline V CDR1 and CDR2: MDHEN, SYDVKM. V lost 3 bases and J lost 5; bases outside the gene matches: 12. CDR3 length: 18 amino acids. In DNA form, the CDR3 reads TGTGCCAGCAGTTTGGGGGGAGCCGGGACAGGGGGATATCAGCCCCAGCATTTT. Its translation: CASSLGGAGTGGYQPQHF.

The V gene is TRBV2, the J gene TRBJ1-1, with D hard to call. The CDR3 has 13 residues. Trimming stripped 8 bases from V and 0 bases from J, with 10 bases between. CDR1 is SNHLY and CDR2 is FYNNEI in the germline V gene. The CDR3, as DNA: TGTGCCAGCTGCCGCGCCATGAACACTGAAGCTTTCTTT. Translated, it gives CASCRAMNTEAFF.

This clone was seen just once. The chain joins TRBV21-1 to TRBJ2-2; the listed D gene, TRBD2, was not tested against the DNA. TRBV21-1 has pseudogene status. The CDR3 is 15 residues long. CDR3 DNA sequence: TGTGCCAGCAGCAGCGGAGGAAGGAACACCGGGGAGCTGTTTTTT. This sequence encodes CASSSGGRNTGELFF.